This T cell receptor (beta chain) was captured in a study of vaccination and CD4 T cells after COVID-19. Study at large: Convalescent patients gave post-COVID blood a median about 91 days post-diagnosis, range 35 to 161.

Each CDR3 protein gets one entry after TCRdb re-called the PCR reads with MiXCR. Of around 20,000 distinct CDR3 sequences listed, just over 60% were seen once; the top ten hold 1% to 1.3%. This clonotype appeared a single time. The CDR3 loop spans 21 amino acids. V was trimmed by 0 bases and J by 9 bases, leaving 36 bases between them. Germline loops: CDR1 MGHRA, CDR2 YSYEKL. The sequence came from a human donor who had recovered from COVID-19. The chain carries TRBV4-1 and TRBJ2-7; D is possibly TRBD1 or TRBD2 (5 bases each). This specimen was CD4+ T cells from blood, taken after SARS-CoV-2 vaccination. CDR3 nucleotides: TGCGCCAGCAGCCAAGATCGGGTGGCAGCTCACCCGGGACCCCGTCCTCCAGGGCAGTACTTC. Protein: CASSQDRVAAHPGPRPPGQYF.